This T cell receptor (beta chain) was identified during a study of T cells in localized non-small cell lung cancer. This clone was seen only once. The antigen remains unidentified. Study results and caveats: Across samples, adjacent lung featured a median around 55 of the top 100 tumor clones.

TCRdb keeps only in-frame clones here, not all; method: immunoSEQ multiplex PCR. This repertoire shows about 75,000 clones, 70% to 90% found once; its top ten account for more than 9%. The V gene lost 7 bases and the J gene lost 4 bases, with 14 bases spanning the gap. This CDR3 is built from 14 residues. Germline V gives CDR1 LNHDA, CDR2 SQIVND (reference sequence). Source: peripheral blood, taken before any cancer treatment. The clonotype was recovered from a female donor at least 60 years old with stage I lung adenocarcinoma. The J gene is TRBJ2-1, the V gene TRBV19; the D gene is possibly TRBD1 (6 bases). CDR3 region: CASTADSSYNEQFF. The CDR3 DNA sequence: TGTGCCAGTACGGCGGACAGTTCTTACAATGAGCAGTTCTTC.